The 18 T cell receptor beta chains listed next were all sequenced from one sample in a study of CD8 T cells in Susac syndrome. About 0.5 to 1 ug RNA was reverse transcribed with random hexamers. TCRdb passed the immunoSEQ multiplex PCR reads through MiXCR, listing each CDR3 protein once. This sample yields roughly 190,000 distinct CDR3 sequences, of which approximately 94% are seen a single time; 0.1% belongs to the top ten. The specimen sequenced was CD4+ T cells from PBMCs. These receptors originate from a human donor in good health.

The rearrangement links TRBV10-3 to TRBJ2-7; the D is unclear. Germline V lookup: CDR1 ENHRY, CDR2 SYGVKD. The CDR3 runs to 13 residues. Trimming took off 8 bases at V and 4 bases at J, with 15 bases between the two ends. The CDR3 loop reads CAIGNSSRYEQYV. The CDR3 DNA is TGTGCCATCGGAAATTCATCGAGGTACGAGCAGTACGTC.

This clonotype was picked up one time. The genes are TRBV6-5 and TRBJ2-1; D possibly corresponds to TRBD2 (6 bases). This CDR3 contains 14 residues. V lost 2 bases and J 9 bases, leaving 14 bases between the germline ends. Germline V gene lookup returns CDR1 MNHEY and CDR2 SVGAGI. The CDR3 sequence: CASSYELGRGEQFF. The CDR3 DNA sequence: TGTGCCAGCAGTTACGAGCTTGGGCGGGGTGAGCAGTTCTTC.

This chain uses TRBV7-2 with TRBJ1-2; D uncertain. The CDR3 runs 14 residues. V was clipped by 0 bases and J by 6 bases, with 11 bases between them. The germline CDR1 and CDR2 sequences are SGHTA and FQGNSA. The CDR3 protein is CASSLAWSNDGYTF. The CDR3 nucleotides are TGTGCCAGCAGCTTAGCATGGTCCAACGATGGCTACACCTTC.

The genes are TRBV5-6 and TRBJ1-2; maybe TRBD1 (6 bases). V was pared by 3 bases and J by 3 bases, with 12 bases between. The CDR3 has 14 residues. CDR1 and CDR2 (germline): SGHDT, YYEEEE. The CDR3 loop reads CASSSGEGYYGYTF. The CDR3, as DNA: TGTGCCAGCAGCTCAGGGGAGGGGTACTATGGCTACACCTTC.

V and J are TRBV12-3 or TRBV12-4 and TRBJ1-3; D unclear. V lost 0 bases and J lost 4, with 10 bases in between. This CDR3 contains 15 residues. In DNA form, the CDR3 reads TGTGCCAGCAGTTTAGCAGGGCAGATCGGAAACACCATATATTTT. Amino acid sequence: CASSLAGQIGNTIYF.

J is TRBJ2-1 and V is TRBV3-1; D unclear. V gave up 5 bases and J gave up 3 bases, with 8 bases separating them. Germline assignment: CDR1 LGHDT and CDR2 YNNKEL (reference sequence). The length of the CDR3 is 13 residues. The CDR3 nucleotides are TGTGCCAGCAGCGGGGTCGGCTACAATGAGCAGTTCTTC. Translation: CASSGVGYNEQFF.

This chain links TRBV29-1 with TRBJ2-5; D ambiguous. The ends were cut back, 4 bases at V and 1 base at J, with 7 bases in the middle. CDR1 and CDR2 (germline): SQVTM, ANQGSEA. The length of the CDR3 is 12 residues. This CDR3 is CSVVQLQETQYF. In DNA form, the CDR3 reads TGCAGCGTTGTACAGCTCCAAGAGACCCAGTACTTC. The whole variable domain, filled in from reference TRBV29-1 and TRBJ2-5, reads SAVISQKPSRDICQRGTSLTIQCQVDSQVTMMFWYRQQPGQSLTLIATANQGSEATYESGFVIDKFPISRPNLTFSTLTVSNMSPEDSSIYLCSVVQLQETQYFGPGTRLLVL.

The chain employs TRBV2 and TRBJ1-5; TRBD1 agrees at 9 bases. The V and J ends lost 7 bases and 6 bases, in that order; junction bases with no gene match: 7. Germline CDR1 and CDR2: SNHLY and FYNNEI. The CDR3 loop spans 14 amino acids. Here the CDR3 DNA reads TGTGCCAGCACCCCGGACAGGGGTTCTCAGCCCCAGCATTTT. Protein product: CASTPDRGSQPQHF.

The CDR3 spells CASSLRERNIQYF. Written as DNA, the CDR3 is TGTGCCAGCAGCTTAAGGGAAAGGAACATTCAGTACTTC. The chain employs TRBV7-8 and TRBJ2-4; D remains ambiguous. Germline V gene lookup returns CDR1 SGHVS and CDR2 FQNEAQ. V gave up 2 bases and J gave up 7 bases, with 9 bases separating them. The CDR3 sequence is 13 residues long. The variable domain in full, with the rest retrieved from reference TRBV7-8 and TRBJ2-4, is GAGVSQSPRYKVAKRGQDVALRCDPISGHVSLFWYQQALGQGPEFLTYFQNEAQLDKSGLPSDRFFAERPEGSVSTLKIQRTQQEDSAVYLCASSLRERNIQYFGAGTRLSVL.

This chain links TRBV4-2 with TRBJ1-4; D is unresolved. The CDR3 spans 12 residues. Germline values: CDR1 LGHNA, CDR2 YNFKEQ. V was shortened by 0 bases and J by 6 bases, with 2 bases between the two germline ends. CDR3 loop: CASSQEDEKLFF. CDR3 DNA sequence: TGTGCCAGCAGCCAAGAGGATGAAAAACTGTTTTTT.

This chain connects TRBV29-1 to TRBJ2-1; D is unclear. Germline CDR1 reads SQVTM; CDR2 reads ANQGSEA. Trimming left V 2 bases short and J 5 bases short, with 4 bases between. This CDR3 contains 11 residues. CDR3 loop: CSVEKNNEQFF. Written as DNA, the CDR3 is TGCAGCGTTGAAAAAAACAATGAGCAGTTCTTC.

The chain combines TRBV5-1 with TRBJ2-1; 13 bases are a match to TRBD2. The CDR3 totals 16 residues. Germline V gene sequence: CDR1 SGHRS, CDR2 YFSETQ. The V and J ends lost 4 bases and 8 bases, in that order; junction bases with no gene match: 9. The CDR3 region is CASSRATSGGAHEQFF. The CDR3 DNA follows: TGCGCCAGCAGCCGGGCCACTAGCGGGGGGGCTCATGAGCAGTTCTTC.

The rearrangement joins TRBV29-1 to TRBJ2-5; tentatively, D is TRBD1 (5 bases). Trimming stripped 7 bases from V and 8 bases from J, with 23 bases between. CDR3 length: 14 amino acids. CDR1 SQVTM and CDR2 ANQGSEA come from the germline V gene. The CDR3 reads CSGRQLFDWETQYF. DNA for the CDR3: TGCAGCGGCCGACAGCTCTTCGACTGGGAAACCCAGTACTTC. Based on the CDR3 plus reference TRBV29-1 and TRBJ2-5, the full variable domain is SAVISQKPSRDICQRGTSLTIQCQVDSQVTMMFWYRQQPGQSLTLIATANQGSEATYESGFVIDKFPISRPNLTFSTLTVSNMSPEDSSIYLCSGRQLFDWETQYFGPGTRLLVL.

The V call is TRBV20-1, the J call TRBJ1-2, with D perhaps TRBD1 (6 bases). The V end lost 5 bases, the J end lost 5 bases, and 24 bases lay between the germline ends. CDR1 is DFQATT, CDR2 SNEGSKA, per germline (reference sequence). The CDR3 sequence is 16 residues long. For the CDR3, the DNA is TGCAGTGCTCGGGGAAACAGGGAGGGCAGACAATATGGCTACACCTTC. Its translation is CSARGNREGRQYGYTF.

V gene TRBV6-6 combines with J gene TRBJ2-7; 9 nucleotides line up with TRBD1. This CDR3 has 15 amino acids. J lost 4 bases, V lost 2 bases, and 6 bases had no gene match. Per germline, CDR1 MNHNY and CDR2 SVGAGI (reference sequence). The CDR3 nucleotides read TGTGCCAGCAGTTACGACGGGACAGGGTTGTACGAGCAGTACGTC. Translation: CASSYDGTGLYEQYV.

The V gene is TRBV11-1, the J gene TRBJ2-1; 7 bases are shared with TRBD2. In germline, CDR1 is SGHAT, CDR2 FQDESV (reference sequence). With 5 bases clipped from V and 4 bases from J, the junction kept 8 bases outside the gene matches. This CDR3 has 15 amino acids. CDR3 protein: CASSPRGSGYNEQFF. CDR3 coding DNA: TGTGCCAGCAGCCCCCGGGGTAGCGGGTACAATGAGCAGTTCTTC.

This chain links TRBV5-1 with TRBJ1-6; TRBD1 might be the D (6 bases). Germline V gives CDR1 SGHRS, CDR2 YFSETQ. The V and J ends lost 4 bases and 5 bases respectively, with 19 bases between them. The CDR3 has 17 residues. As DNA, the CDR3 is TGCGCCAGCAGCGCCAACAGGGTTCGAGTTGATAATTCACCCCTCCACTTT. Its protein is CASSANRVRVDNSPLHF.

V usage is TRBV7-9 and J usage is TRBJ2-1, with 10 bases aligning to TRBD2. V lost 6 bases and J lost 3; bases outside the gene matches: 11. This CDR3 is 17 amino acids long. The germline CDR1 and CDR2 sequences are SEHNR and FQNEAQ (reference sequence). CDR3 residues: CASSPGSLAGVYNEQFF. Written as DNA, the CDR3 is TGTGCCAGCAGTCCTGGCTCTCTAGCGGGGGTCTACAATGAGCAGTTCTTC.